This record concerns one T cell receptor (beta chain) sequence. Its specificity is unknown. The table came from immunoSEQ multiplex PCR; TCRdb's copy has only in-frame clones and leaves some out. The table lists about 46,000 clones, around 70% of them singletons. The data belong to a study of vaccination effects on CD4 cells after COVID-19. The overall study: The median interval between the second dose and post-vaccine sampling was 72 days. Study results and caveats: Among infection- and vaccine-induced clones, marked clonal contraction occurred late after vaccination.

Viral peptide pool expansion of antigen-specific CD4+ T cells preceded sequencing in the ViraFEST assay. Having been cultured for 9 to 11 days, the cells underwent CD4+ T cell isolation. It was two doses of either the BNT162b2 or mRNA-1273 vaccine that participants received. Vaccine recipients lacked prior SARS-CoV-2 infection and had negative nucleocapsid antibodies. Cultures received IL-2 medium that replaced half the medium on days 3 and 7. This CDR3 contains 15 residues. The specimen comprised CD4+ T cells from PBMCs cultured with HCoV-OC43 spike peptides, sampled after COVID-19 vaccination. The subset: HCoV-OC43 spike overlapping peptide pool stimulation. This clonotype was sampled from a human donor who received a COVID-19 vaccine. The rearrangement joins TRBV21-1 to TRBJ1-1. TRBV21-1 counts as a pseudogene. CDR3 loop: CASSPKPFKNTEAFF. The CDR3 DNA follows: TGTGCCAGCAGCCCCAAGCCGTTTAAGAACACTGAAGCTTTCTTT.